Below, 23 T cell receptor beta chains from the same sample are listed, as sequenced in a study of tumor-infiltrating lymphocytes in primary liver carcinoma. cDNA specific to TCR beta was made from around 470 ng of total RNA, with a constant-region primer employed for priming. It was through three nested multiplex PCR rounds of slightly modified ARM-PCR that TCR beta libraries arose. Running 10 cycles apiece, the first two PCR rounds relied on TRBV1-TRBV30 forward primers together with a C-beta reverse primer. TCRdb analysed the multiplex PCR reads with MiXCR anew, one entry per CDR3 protein. The sample records tens of thousands of distinct CDR3 sequences, roughly 77% being singletons. Both RNA and DNA were isolated together from around 20-30 mg of bulk tissue that had not been sorted. Sequenced: liver tumor tissue from sampling region 3. Subset noted: tumor region T3, left-lateral pole. All receptors derive from a middle-aged man with primary liver carcinoma and hepatitis B virus infection.

This chain links TRBV14 with TRBJ2-7, with D possibly TRBD2 on 5 matching bases. Germline assignment: CDR1 SGHDN and CDR2 FVKESK. Trimming left V 6 bases short and J 9 bases short, with 18 bases between. This CDR3 region has 13 residues. CDR3 nucleotide sequence: TGTGCCAGCAGGATTGGAGGACTCCTGGGGCAGTACTTC. This encodes CASRIGGLLGQYF.

About this clonotype itself: A much larger clone is a single base away; this may be a read error. Written as DNA, the CDR3 is TGCGCCAGCAGCAATGGACAGGGGAACAATCAGTCCCAGCATTTT. It translates to CASSNGQGNNQSQHF. The chain uses TRBV5-1 and TRBJ1-5, with 9 bases aligning to TRBD1. In germline, CDR1 is SGHRS, CDR2 YFSETQ. This CDR3 is 15 amino acids long. Variable domain in full (rest from reference TRBV5-1 and TRBJ1-5): KAGVTQTPRYLIKTRGQQVTLSCSPISGHRSVSWYQQTPGQGLQFLFEYFSETQRNKGNFPGRFSGRQFSNSRSEMNVSTLELGDSALYLCASSNGQGNNQSQHFGDGTRLSIL.

Worth noting for this clonotype: The missing conserved phenylalanine or tryptophan at the end of this CDR3 makes a read error likely. The DNA is omitted, as the CDR3 cannot be located on it reliably, and the CDR3 follows TCRdb's listing. The rearrangement links TRBV5-1 to TRBJ2-1; the D call in the table, TRBD2, was not verified against the DNA. The CDR3 sequence runs 16 residues, both termini included. In germline, CDR1 is SGHRS, CDR2 YFSETQ. The CDR3 loop reads CASSLGGTSGTNEQFL.

By sample share, this clonotype is medium-sized. V gene TRBV6-1 combines with J gene TRBJ1-5; tentative D call: TRBD1 (6 bases). Germline CDR1 is MNHNS and CDR2 is SASEGT. V was trimmed by 6 bases and J by 7 bases, leaving 13 bases between them. This CDR3 is 13 amino acids long. The CDR3 DNA follows: TGTGCCAGCAGCCAACAGGGAGGGCAGCCCCAGCATTTT. Translation gives CASSQQGGQPQHF.

DNA for the CDR3: TGCAGCGTTGGACAGGGGGTCTACGAGCAGTACTTC. Its translation is CSVGQGVYEQYF. V usage is TRBV29-1 and J usage is TRBJ2-7; the match to TRBD1 covers 9 bases. The CDR3 covers 12 residues. Germline assignment: CDR1 SQVTM and CDR2 ANQGSEA. V lost 4 bases to trimming and J lost 3 bases; unmatched junction nucleotides: 1.

Comment on this clonotype: At one boundary the junction diverges from the germline segment, which might be a read error. This chain joins TRBV29-1 and TRBJ2-4; D tentatively reads TRBD1 or TRBD2 (5 bases each). CDR3 length: 16 residues. Looked up from germline, CDR1 is SQVTM and CDR2 is ANQGSEA. CDR3 nucleotides: TGCAGCGTCCGAGTGCCAGGGAGATACTTAGGAAACATTCAGCACTTC. Protein sequence: CSVRVPGRYLGNIQHF.

This clonotype turned up a few times. One base away lies a much larger clone, so this may be a sequencing read error. The gene calls are TRBV6-6 and TRBJ2-7, with TRBD2 as a possible D gene (6 bases). The germline gives CDR1 MNHNY, CDR2 SVGAGI (reference sequence). CDR3 length: 13 residues. Trimming took off 7 bases at V and 4 bases at J, with 14 bases between the two ends. In DNA form, the CDR3 reads TGTGCCAGCATTAACGGGGACTTTTACGAGCAGTACTTC. Its translation: CASINGDFYEQYF.

Remarks on this clonotype: This CDR3 is missing its conserved last phenylalanine or tryptophan, likely due to a read error. The chain recombines TRBV12-3 or TRBV12-4 with TRBJ2-7, with D tentatively TRBD2 (6 bases). This CDR3 has 15 residues. Trimming cost V 5 bases and J 1 base, with 15 bases left between them. The CDR3 reads CASSVPIGGSYEQYL. As DNA, the CDR3 is TGTGCCAGCAGTGTCCCTATTGGGGGGTCCTACGAGCAGTACTTG.

This clonotype was picked up many times. The chain couples TRBV28 to TRBJ2-7, with 10 bases matching TRBD2. Per germline, CDR1 MDHEN and CDR2 SYDVKM. Trimming took 7 bases from V and 4 from J; bases not matched to a gene: 1. There are 12 residues in the CDR3. CDR3 loop: CASNSGRYEQYF. Here the CDR3 DNA reads TGTGCCAGCAATAGCGGGAGGTACGAGCAGTACTTC.

This sequence joins TRBV28 and TRBJ2-1; 7 bases fit TRBD2. V lost 5 bases, J lost 1 base, and 5 bases stayed unmatched. Germline V gene sequence: CDR1 MDHEN, CDR2 SYDVKM. CDR3 length: 15 residues. Here the CDR3 DNA reads TGTGCCAGCAGTCCGACTAGCAGGTCCTACAATGAGCAGTTCTTC. It codes for CASSPTSRSYNEQFF.

As regards this clonotype: Compared with germline, one end of the junction differs, possibly owing to a read error. The CDR3 spells CASSLDVGNEILFF. DNA of the CDR3: TGTGCCAGCAGCTTAGACGTTGGGAACGAAATACTGTTTTTT. The gene calls are TRBV11-2 and TRBJ1-4; the D is unclear. This CDR3 comprises 14 residues. CDR1 and CDR2 (germline): SGHAT, FQNNGV. Filled out from reference TRBV11-2 and TRBJ1-4, the complete variable domain reads EAGVAQSPRYKIIEKRQSVAFWCNPISGHATLYWYQQILGQGPKLLIQFQNNGVVDDSQLPKDRFSAERLKGVDSTLKIQPAKLEDSAVYLCASSLDVGNEILFFGSGTQLSVL.

This clonotype ranks as medium-sized. This chain uses TRBV10-3 with TRBJ1-2, with no clear D. V was trimmed by 3 bases and J by 2 bases, leaving 10 bases between them. CDR3 length: 14 residues. CDR1 ENHRY and CDR2 SYGVKD come from the germline V gene. CDR3 protein: CAISERASNYGYTF. The CDR3 DNA is TGTGCCATCAGTGAACGGGCATCCAACTATGGCTACACCTTC.

The V call is TRBV11-2, the J call TRBJ2-1, with 9 positions matching TRBD2. CDR1 and CDR2 (germline): SGHAT, FQNNGV. CDR3 size: 16 residues. The CDR3 sequence is CTNSSRLSGRIYEQFF. The CDR3 nucleotides read TGTACCAACAGCTCGCGCCTCAGCGGGAGGATCTATGAGCAGTTCTTC.

To note about this clonotype: The CDR3 does not close with the conserved phenylalanine or tryptophan, likely indicating a read error. The chain joins TRBV16 to TRBJ2-1; TRBD2 agrees at 9 bases. The CDR3 is 15 residues long. The V segment lost 2 bases and the J segment 12 bases; nucleotides outside the gene matches: 11. Germline V gene data show CDR1 as KGHSY and CDR2 as FQNENV. CDR3 sequence reads: CASSQVAGEVDAQFS. CDR3 DNA: TGTGCCAGCAGCCAAGTAGCGGGAGAGGTAGATGCGCAGTTCTCC.

This clonotype was found many times. CDR3 loop: CASSLAGQGMRSNQPQHF. CDR3 DNA sequence: TGCGCCAGCAGCTTGGCGGGACAGGGAATGAGAAGCAATCAGCCCCAGCATTTT. The chain is built from TRBV5-1 and TRBJ1-5; 9 bases are shared with TRBD1. The CDR3 is made up of 18 amino acids. Germline V CDR1 and CDR2: SGHRS, YFSETQ. J lost 1 base, V lost 0 bases, and 8 bases had no gene match.

Points on this clonotype: A read error may produce the germline difference seen at one junction end. The J gene is TRBJ2-1, the V gene TRBV6-5; D gene unclear. Germline-derived CDR1 and CDR2 are MNHEY and SVGAGI. The CDR3 extends over 16 amino acids. The CDR3 loop reads CVSSYSKGSIYNEQFF. The CDR3, as DNA: TGTGTCAGCAGTTACTCGAAGGGCAGTATCTACAATGAGCAGTTCTTC.

This clonotype was detected only once. J is TRBJ2-3 and V is TRBV28; TRBD2 might be the D (5 bases). The ends were cut back, 11 bases at V and 4 bases at J, with 25 bases in the middle. Germline CDR1 is MDHEN and CDR2 is SYDVKM. The CDR3 is 16 residues long. In DNA, the CDR3 is TGTGCCCTCAGTTCCCGAGAGGGTAAACGGGCAGATACGCAGTATTTT. The encoded protein is CALSSREGKRADTQYF.

Concerning this clonotype: It may be a read error: a sequence one base away is much more abundant. The chain couples TRBV30 to TRBJ2-3; D might be TRBD2 (5 bases). The CDR3 consists of 16 residues. Per germline, CDR1 GTSNPN and CDR2 SVGIG (reference sequence). CDR3 sequence reads: CAWSAPQDSSIDTQYF. The CDR3 region has the DNA TGTGCCTGGAGTGCGCCTCAGGATTCTAGCATAGATACGCAGTATTTT.

About this clonotype: A read error is likely, as this CDR3 ends without the conserved phenylalanine or tryptophan. The CDR3 sequence: CASSQDTGSGRSQRGYEQFL. CDR3 DNA sequence: TGTGCGAGCAGCCAAGACACCGGGTCAGGTCGGAGTCAGCGGGGGTATGAGCAGTTCTTA. The genes are TRBV14 and TRBJ2-1; 8 nucleotides line up with TRBD2. This CDR3 comprises 20 residues. The germline CDR1 and CDR2 sequences are SGHDN and FVKESK.

This chain's CDR3 is CASCSSQVPYEQYF. The DNA for the CDR3 is TGTGCCAGCTGCTCTTCACAGGTTCCCTACGAGCAGTACTTC. This chain connects TRBV6-5 to TRBJ2-7, with D possibly TRBD1 on 5 matching bases. The V end lost 8 bases, the J end lost 2 bases, and 16 bases lay between the germline ends. Germline V CDR1 and CDR2: MNHEY, SVGAGI. The CDR3 consists of 14 residues.

This chain links TRBV12-3 or TRBV12-4 with TRBJ1-1; tentatively, D is TRBD1 (5 bases). Between the trimmed V and J ends, which lost 5 bases and 7 bases, there was a span of 14 bases. CDR3 length equals 13 residues. CDR3 sequence: CASSEGHWGEAFF. For the CDR3, the DNA is TGTGCCAGCAGTGAGGGGCATTGGGGTGAAGCTTTCTTT.

Concerning this clonotype itself: The CDR3 does not close with the conserved phenylalanine or tryptophan, likely indicating a read error. V usage is TRBV6-5 and J usage is TRBJ2-7; 8 bases fit TRBD2. The germline V gene encodes CDR1 MNHEY and CDR2 SVGAGI. The CDR3 length is 14 residues. The J segment lost 4 bases and the V segment lost 2 bases, leaving 4 bases of the junction unmatched. CDR3 in DNA: TGTGCCAGCAGTTACCGGGAGGGCCAGTACGAGCAGTACTTG. This codes for CASSYREGQYEQYL.

A word on this clonotype: This is likely a read error, given that the CDR3 carries no conserved phenylalanine or tryptophan at its end. The chain couples TRBV5-4 to TRBJ2-1, with TRBD2 matching over 7 bases. Germline V gene lookup returns CDR1 SGHNT and CDR2 YYREEE (reference sequence). After removal of 0 bases from V and 6 bases from J, the junction contained 9 bases not matched to a gene. This CDR3 has 16 amino acids. The CDR3 sequence: CASSLAGLAVANEQFL. The CDR3 DNA reads TGTGCCAGCAGCTTGGCCGGGCTAGCGGTAGCCAATGAGCAGTTCTTA.